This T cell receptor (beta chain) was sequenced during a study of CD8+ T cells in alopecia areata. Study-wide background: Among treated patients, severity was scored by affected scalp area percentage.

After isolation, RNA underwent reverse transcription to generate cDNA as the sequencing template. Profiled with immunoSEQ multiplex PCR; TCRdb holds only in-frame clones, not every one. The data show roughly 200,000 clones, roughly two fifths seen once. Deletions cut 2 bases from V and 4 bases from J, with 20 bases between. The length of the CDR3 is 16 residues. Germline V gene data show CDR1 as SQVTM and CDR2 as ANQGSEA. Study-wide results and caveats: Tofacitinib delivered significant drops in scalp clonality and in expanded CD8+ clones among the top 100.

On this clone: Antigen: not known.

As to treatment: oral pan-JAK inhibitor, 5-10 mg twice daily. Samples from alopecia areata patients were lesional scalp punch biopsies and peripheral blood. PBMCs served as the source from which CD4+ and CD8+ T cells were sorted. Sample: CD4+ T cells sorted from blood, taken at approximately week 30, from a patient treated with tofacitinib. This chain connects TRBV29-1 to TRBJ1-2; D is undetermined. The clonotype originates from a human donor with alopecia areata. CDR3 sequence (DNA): TGCAGCGTTGAAAATCCCCCCCGGGGAGGTGGCTATGGCTACACCTTC. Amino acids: CSVENPPRGGGYGYTF.